The clone carrying this T cell receptor beta chain was detected only a few times. What it recognizes is unknown. This specimen comes from a study of CD8 T cells in ankylosing spondylitis. Study-level findings and limits: The study identified a TCR beta motif of fewer than 10 highly homologous variants that appeared characteristic of ankylosing spondylitis blood.

MiXCR, applied by TCRdb to the 5' RACE reads, yields one record per CDR3 protein. The sample yields under 450,000 distinct CDR3 sequences, 17% seen once. Losses at the gene ends were 6 bases for V and 5 bases for J; bases not matched to a gene: 9. The germline V gene has CDR1 MNHNS and CDR2 SASEGT. There are 14 residues in the CDR3. The chain uses TRBV6-1 and TRBJ2-7; 8 positions agree with TRBD1. The source is a male donor with ankylosing spondylitis. Material: blood, either unsorted or a sorted T cell fraction (not recorded which). The CDR3 DNA follows: TGTGCCAGCAGCCAGGACAGGGTCTGGCACGAGCAGTACTTC. Translating it yields CASSQDRVWHEQYF.